Each of the 17 T cell receptor beta chains below was sequenced from the same sample in a study of CXCR3-negative and CXCR3-positive naive CD8 T cells (dated by TCRdb to about 2019). Instrument on record: NextSeq 550. The Human TCR Profiling Kit (MiLaboratory) was used to prepare UMI-labeled 5' RACE TRB cDNA libraries. The reads underwent TCRdb reprocessing, giving one record for each CDR3 protein sequence and no DNA. The sample table on file contains approximately 62,000 distinct CDR3 sequences. Around 4% of the sample is held by the ten biggest clonotypes. Sequencing was carried out using naive CXCR3- CD8+ T cells from blood. The cell subset or site label here, explained by the study, means: CD45RO-CCR7+CD27+CD95- naive CD8+ T cells lacking CXCR3 (TNR3-). The receptors shown here come from a human donor in good health. Some clones in this sample may be carry-over from other donors' samples.

This chain links TRBV2 with TRBJ2-1; with no DNA, the TCRdb D assignment of TRBD1 cannot be verified. The CDR3 has 12 residues. Germline CDR1 reads SNHLY; CDR2 reads FYNNEI. The CDR3: CASEGAGNEQFF.

This chain links TRBV5-6 with TRBJ2-1. Germline CDR1 is SGHDT and CDR2 is YYEEEE. This CDR3 comprises 15 residues. CDR3: CASSSESGYYNEQFF.

The gene calls are TRBV28 and TRBJ1-5; TCRdb designates TRBD1, a call that cannot be tested without DNA. The V gene's germline CDR1 is MDHEN and CDR2 SYDVKM. CDR3 size: 13 residues. The CDR3 here is CASSGGGGQPQHF.

The chain has TRBV20-1 and TRBJ2-5; TCRdb outputs TRBD1, but without DNA this stays unchecked. CDR1 DFQATT and CDR2 SNEGSKA come from the germline V gene (reference sequence). There are 16 residues in the CDR3. The CDR3 sequence: CLFVCHRDESQETQYF.

V gene TRBV6-1 combines with J gene TRBJ2-7; the D call of TRBD1 rests on TCRdb alone, since no DNA is present to check it. The germline gives CDR1 MNHNS, CDR2 SASEGT. The CDR3 is 15 residues long. CDR3 sequence: CASTLQGADVYEQYF.

The chain links TRBV6-2 or TRBV6-3 to TRBJ2-7; there is no DNA to check the TCRdb D call of TRBD1. The germline V gene has CDR1 MNHEY and CDR2 SVGEGT. This CDR3 contains 15 residues. The CDR3: CASSKRDRGRYEQYF.

The V call is TRBV20-1, the J call TRBJ2-7; with no DNA, the TCRdb D assignment of TRBD2 cannot be verified. Per germline, CDR1 DFQATT and CDR2 SNEGSKA (reference sequence). The CDR3 consists of 17 residues. CDR3 in amino acids: CSASPLRSGSDGDEQYF.

The V gene is TRBV29-1, the J gene TRBJ2-5; TCRdb gives TRBD1 as the D gene, but with no DNA this cannot be confirmed. From germline, CDR1 is SQVTM and CDR2 ANQGSEA. The CDR3 spans 11 residues. This chain's CDR3 is CSVSGEETQYF.

This rearrangement joins TRBV9 to TRBJ2-5. The CDR3 has 15 residues. Germline V CDR1 and CDR2: SGDLS, YYNGEE. This CDR3 is CASSVAGPTQETQYF.

The genes are TRBV9 and TRBJ2-7. From germline, CDR1 is SGDLS and CDR2 YYNGEE. There are 14 residues in the CDR3. CDR3 sequence reads: CASSVAPGPYEQYF.

This sequence joins TRBV24-1 and TRBJ1-1. Germline CDR1 and CDR2: KGHDR and SFDVKD. The CDR3 has 13 amino acids. Here the CDR3 reads CATSEARNTEAFF.

The rearrangement joins TRBV20-1 to TRBJ1-1; the TRBD1 assignment by TCRdb is unverifiable without DNA. The CDR3 has 14 residues. Germline CDR1 DFQATT, CDR2 SNEGSKA (reference sequence). The CDR3 is CSAPYGQGHTEAFF.

The chain combines TRBV7-6 with TRBJ2-1; TCRdb returns TRBD1, unconfirmable since there is no DNA. The CDR3 runs 16 residues. Germline lookup yields CDR1 SGHVS and CDR2 FNYEAQ. The CDR3 protein is CASRLDRPCCYNEQFF.

The V call is TRBV25-1, the J call TRBJ2-1; lacking DNA, the TRBD2 call made by TCRdb goes unchecked. Germline CDR1 is MGHDK and CDR2 is SYGVNS. The CDR3 consists of 15 residues. The CDR3 protein is CASSVRDSLGHEQFF.

The genes are TRBV27 and TRBJ1-1; TCRdb gives TRBD1 as the D gene, but with no DNA this cannot be confirmed. In germline, CDR1 is MNHEY, CDR2 SMNVEV (reference sequence). This CDR3 has 14 residues. This chain's CDR3 is CASSPYGTHTEAFF.

The chain joins TRBV7-3 to TRBJ2-5; the D call of TRBD1 rests on TCRdb alone, since no DNA is present to check it. There are 14 residues in the CDR3. CDR1 SGHTA and CDR2 FQGTGA come from the germline V gene. This CDR3 reads CASSWTGGQETQYF.

V usage is TRBV6-5 and J usage is TRBJ2-7; with no DNA, the TCRdb D assignment of TRBD1 cannot be verified. The CDR3 has 14 amino acids. CDR1 is MNHEY and CDR2 is SVGAGI in the germline V gene. This chain's CDR3 is CASSPGPSSYEQYF.